This TCR beta chain stems from a study of OX40 agonist ivuxolimab in advanced cancers. Study as a whole: Administration of intravenous ivuxolimab to patients occurred every 2 weeks at 0.01 to 10 mg/kg. It was permissible to have had prior anti-PD-1, anti-PD-L1 or anti-CTLA-4 therapy, and approximately 38% had some. Participants, 75% to 90% male, averaged about 56 years of age, ranging from about 20 to 80.

The CDR3 is 14 amino acids. V was trimmed by 7 bases and J by 0 bases, leaving 12 bases between them. Germline CDR1 SEHNR, CDR2 FQNEAQ (reference sequence). Remarks on this clone: The antigen is undetermined.

The study's findings and limits: Expanded peripheral T cell antigen specificity was not determined.

The assay was immunoSEQ multiplex PCR, and TCRdb's table has in-frame clones only and misses some. In the table there are about 100,000 clones, roughly 90% of which are singletons. The input for sequencing was CD4+ or CD8+ T cells sorted from blood, taken in a trial of the OX40 agonist ivuxolimab. The clonotype was recovered from an adult with an advanced solid tumor such as melanoma, head and neck, liver or kidney cancer. V gene TRBV7-9 combines with J gene TRBJ1-2; D remains ambiguous. CDR3 sequence: CASTDSDANYGYTF. CDR3 coding DNA: TGTGCCAGCACTGATTCCGACGCTAACTATGGCTACACCTTC. Together with reference TRBV7-9 and TRBJ1-2, the CDR3 gives the full variable domain: DTGVSQNPRHKITKRGQNVTFRCDPISEHNRLYWYRQTLGQGPEFLTYFQNEAQLEKSRLLSDRFSAERPKGSFSTLEIQRTEQGDSAMYLCASTDSDANYGYTFGSGTRLTVV.